This entry features one T cell receptor beta chain sequence. As yet, its antigen is unknown. This sample was taken from a study of beta chain features in type 1 diabetes. Study-level findings and limits: All four CD4+ subsets of Type 1 diabetes patients contained TCRB CDR3s that were moderately but significantly shorter. Small HLA sub-analyses could not settle whether HLA shapes TCRB rearrangement. There were fewer insertions and more deletions at the VDJ junctions of type 1 diabetes patients. A potential PCR bias toward shorter templates would be equal in patient and control samples.

Germline V gene lookup returns CDR1 SNHLY and CDR2 FYNNEI. Trimming left V 4 bases short and J 5 bases short, with 6 bases between. This CDR3 has 12 amino acids. The entirety of the isolated RNA underwent reverse transcription, so expressed TCRB transcripts were sequenced. Assay: immunoSEQ multiplex PCR; the TCRdb copy retains only in-frame clones and omits some. The sample holds 150,000 to 200,000 clones, just over 9% seen once. Sequences were obtained from central memory CD4+ T cells from blood. The clonotype was recovered from a woman aged 18-30 years in good health. The J gene is TRBJ1-5, the V gene TRBV2; D call uncertain. The CDR3 nucleotides are TGTGCCAGCAGTGCCCAGGATCAGCCCCAGCATTTT. Translating gives CASSAQDQPQHF.